The 20 T cell receptor beta chains given below trace back to one sample, sequenced in a study of T-cell memory formation after mild COVID-19. One entry per CDR3 protein, called by TCRdb with MiXCR from the 5' RACE reads. The sample lists 120,000 or so distinct CDR3 sequences, approximately 5.9% seen once, with roughly 2% in the top ten. Sequencing was done on a sample of PBMCs or a T cell subset sorted from them (not recorded which). The receptor source for this set is an adult woman who had mild COVID-19 (a few samples of this study predate the infection). Cell type and time point are not known.

The rearrangement joins TRBV2 to TRBJ1-3; TRBD1 might be the D (5 bases). The germline V and J ends were trimmed by 7 bases and 0 bases, with 10 bases remaining between them. The CDR3 has 14 amino acids. Germline V gene lookup returns CDR1 SNHLY and CDR2 FYNNEI. The CDR3 nucleotides read TGTGCCAGCACCCCTGGGGCCTCTGGAAACACCATATATTTT. Its translation: CASTPGASGNTIYF.

The chain employs TRBV24-1 and TRBJ2-3; TRBD2 agrees at 12 bases. Germline lookup yields CDR1 KGHDR and CDR2 SFDVKD. Trimming at V came to 3 bases and at J to 3 bases, leaving 6 bases not matched to a gene. CDR3 length: 17 amino acids. The CDR3: CATSDMPSGGATDTQYF. The CDR3 bases are TGTGCCACCAGTGATATGCCTAGCGGGGGGGCGACAGATACGCAGTATTTT.

This clonotype showed up just a few times. The chain is built from TRBV12-3 or TRBV12-4 and TRBJ2-7; possible D gene TRBD1, 5 bases. Trimming removed 5 bases from V and 0 bases from J, with 11 bases in between. This CDR3 is 14 amino acids long. The CDR3 nucleotides are TGTGCCAGCAGTACAGGCCTCCTCTCCTACGAGCAGTACTTC. It encodes CASSTGLLSYEQYF.

This clonotype was detected many times. This sequence joins TRBV29-1 and TRBJ2-5; a possible D gene is TRBD2 (6 bases). CDR3 length: 13 amino acids. Trimming pared 8 bases from V and 4 bases from J, leaving 17 bases between. Germline-derived CDR1 and CDR2 are SQVTM and ANQGSEA. The CDR3 spells CSSRPAGRETQYF. For the CDR3, the DNA is TGCAGCTCCCGTCCGGCGGGACGAGAGACCCAGTACTTC.

As regards this clonotype: A much larger clone is a single base away; this may be a read error. This sequence joins TRBV29-1 and TRBJ2-3; D not certain. Germline values: CDR1 SQVTM, CDR2 ANQGSEA. V lost 5 bases, J lost 1 base, and 16 bases lay in between. The CDR3 totals 15 residues. CDR3 DNA sequence: TGCAGCGTTACTCTTGTGGAGTGGGGCACAGATACGCAGTATTTT. It is translated as CSVTLVEWGTDTQYF.

The chain links TRBV3-1 to TRBJ1-6, with D possibly matching TRBD1 (6 bases). Per the germline V gene, CDR1 is LGHDT and CDR2 is YNNKEL (reference sequence). V was cut by 4 bases and J by 8 bases, with 12 bases left in between. This CDR3 contains 14 residues. The CDR3 loop is CASSRGQRDSPLHF. Here the CDR3 DNA reads TGTGCCAGCAGCCGCGGACAGAGGGATTCACCCCTCCACTTT. The full variable domain, with the rest looked up from reference TRBV3-1 and TRBJ1-6, is DTAVSQTPKYLVTQMGNDKSIKCEQNLGHDTMYWYKQDSKKFLKIMFSYNNKELIINETVPNRFSPKSPDKAHLNLHINSLELGDSAVYFCASSRGQRDSPLHFGNGTRLTVT.

This clonotype was observed at least ten times. The CDR3, as DNA: TGTGCCAGCAGTTTATCCGGCCTGAACACTGAAGCTTTCTTT. Residues: CASSLSGLNTEAFF. This rearrangement joins TRBV27 to TRBJ1-1; D not certain. The germline CDR1 and CDR2 sequences are MNHEY and SMNVEV (reference sequence). The CDR3 consists of 14 residues. With 0 bases removed from V and 0 bases from J, the gap between germline ends came to 5 bases.

This rearrangement joins TRBV5-5 to TRBJ2-2; 9 nucleotides line up with TRBD1. The CDR3 runs 18 residues. Germline V gives CDR1 SGHKS, CDR2 YYEKEE (reference sequence). After removal of 4 bases from V and 0 bases from J, the junction contained 10 bases not matched to a gene. CDR3 in amino acids: CASSRIGQGLTNTGELFF. The CDR3, as DNA: TGTGCCAGCAGCCGCATCGGACAGGGGTTGACGAACACCGGGGAGCTGTTTTTT.

The V gene is TRBV2, the J gene TRBJ1-2; TRBD1 might be the D (5 bases). Trimming pared 7 bases from V and 6 bases from J, leaving 15 bases between. Germline assignment: CDR1 SNHLY and CDR2 FYNNEI. The CDR3 runs 13 residues. DNA of the CDR3: TGTGCCAGCACAAGGGGCTGGGACGATGGCTACACCTTC. Translating it yields CASTRGWDDGYTF.

This clonotype was detected a few times. The chain joins TRBV6-2 or TRBV6-3 to TRBJ2-1; 11 bases align to TRBD2. Germline CDR1 reads MNHEY; CDR2 reads SVGEGT. V trimming: 2 bases; J trimming: 5 bases; junction bases outside the gene matches: 8. This CDR3 is built from 17 residues. DNA for the CDR3: TGTGCCAGCAGTTACCCGGCTAGCGGGAGGCTCCACAATGAGCAGTTCTTC. It encodes CASSYPASGRLHNEQFF.

This chain links TRBV24-1 with TRBJ2-1, with 9 bases identical to TRBD2. CDR1 and CDR2 (germline): KGHDR, SFDVKD. Trimming at V came to 4 bases and at J to 7 bases, leaving 7 bases not matched to a gene. The CDR3 loop spans 15 amino acids. In DNA form, the CDR3 reads TGTGCCACCAGTGAAATAGCGGGAGTTATTAATGAGCAGTTCTTC. Translating gives CATSEIAGVINEQFF.

This clonotype has only a few counts. The chain carries TRBV30 and TRBJ1-1; weak D call: TRBD1 (5 bases). Trimming left V 1 base short and J 3 bases short, with 6 bases between. The CDR3 sequence is 12 residues long. Germline V gene data show CDR1 as GTSNPN and CDR2 as SVGIG (reference sequence). The CDR3 sequence: CAWSDRHTEAFF. The CDR3 DNA reads TGTGCCTGGAGTGACAGGCACACTGAAGCTTTCTTT.

This clonotype was counted ten times or more. The rearrangement links TRBV5-1 to TRBJ1-2; D is unresolved. Looked up from germline, CDR1 is SGHRS and CDR2 is YFSETQ. The length of the CDR3 is 13 residues. V lost 5 bases and J 5 bases, leaving 13 bases between the germline ends. For the CDR3, the DNA is TGCGCCAGCAGTCCCTCGGTAGATTATGGCTACACCTTC. Its protein is CASSPSVDYGYTF.

This clonotype was recorded a few times. The rearrangement joins TRBV6-5 to TRBJ2-7; TRBD2 matches 9 bases. V lost 2 bases, J lost 0 bases, and 11 bases stayed unmatched. The CDR3 is 18 amino acids. Looked up from germline, CDR1 is MNHEY and CDR2 is SVGAGI. The CDR3 coding sequence is TGTGCCAGCAGTTACACTACCCCAGTTAGCGGGAGCTCCTACGAGCAGTACTTC. Amino acid sequence: CASSYTTPVSGSSYEQYF.

This clonotype was counted at least ten times. This chain connects TRBV4-3 to TRBJ1-2, with 8 bases identical to TRBD1. V shed 2 bases, J shed 2 bases, and the junction held 7 bases outside the gene matches. CDR3 length: 16 amino acids. Germline lookup yields CDR1 LGHNA and CDR2 YSLEER. The CDR3 spells CASSQTGTGHNYGYTF. The DNA for the CDR3 is TGCGCCAGCAGCCAAACCGGGACAGGCCACAACTATGGCTACACCTTC.

V usage is TRBV12-3 or TRBV12-4 and J usage is TRBJ1-5; D remains ambiguous. The germline V and J ends were trimmed by 2 bases and 9 bases, with 11 bases remaining between them. There are 13 residues in the CDR3. CDR3 DNA sequence: TGTGCCAGCAGTTTAAGGCGGACGGGGCCCCAGCATTTT. Protein: CASSLRRTGPQHF.

This clonotype was detected a few times. The V call is TRBV27, the J call TRBJ2-7; TRBD1 matches at 7 bases. This CDR3 has 15 amino acids. The germline V gene encodes CDR1 MNHEY and CDR2 SMNVEV (reference sequence). V lost 0 bases to trimming and J lost 5 bases; unmatched junction nucleotides: 7. The CDR3 region has the DNA TGTGCCAGCAGTTTATCCAACAGGGGAATCGACGAGCAGTACTTC. Encoded protein: CASSLSNRGIDEQYF.

CDR3 nucleotides: TGTGCCAGCAGCACCTTACAAGTTGGGGTCGATACGCAGTATTTT. Protein: CASSTLQVGVDTQYF. The chain combines TRBV7-9 with TRBJ2-3; D is undetermined. The ends were cut back, 5 bases at V and 6 bases at J, with 18 bases in the middle. This CDR3 region has 15 residues. Germline CDR1 is SEHNR and CDR2 is FQNEAQ (reference sequence). Full variable domain (remainder filled in from reference TRBV7-9 and TRBJ2-3): DTGVSQNPRHKITKRGQNVTFRCDPISEHNRLYWYRQTLGQGPEFLTYFQNEAQLEKSRLLSDRFSAERPKGSFSTLEIQRTEQGDSAMYLCASSTLQVGVDTQYFGPGTRLTVL.

This clonotype was counted between two and nine times. The chain joins TRBV4-3 to TRBJ2-1; D is tentatively TRBD1 or TRBD2 (5 bases each). Germline V lookup: CDR1 LGHNA, CDR2 YSLEER. Trimming left V 5 bases short and J 7 bases short, with 18 bases between. The CDR3 covers 15 residues. The CDR3 DNA reads as TGCGCCAGCAGCAGGTCGGCCGGGGCTAGAAATGAGCAGTTCTTC. It translates to CASSRSAGARNEQFF.

The chain carries TRBV24-1 and TRBJ2-1; TRBD1 agrees at 7 bases. The V gene end was trimmed by 1 base and the J gene end by 6 bases; junction bases not matched to a gene: 11. Germline lookup yields CDR1 KGHDR and CDR2 SFDVKD. This CDR3 has 17 amino acids. CDR3 in amino acids: CATSDFRARGLINEQFF. The DNA for the CDR3 is TGTGCCACCAGTGATTTCCGAGCCAGGGGGTTAATCAATGAGCAGTTCTTC.